The clone carrying this T cell receptor beta chain has a handful of counts. Its antigen is unidentified. The data were taken from a study of beta chain features in type 1 diabetes. Overall study: Age, gender, cell numbers and subset yield matched between patients and controls.

The study, taken as a whole, reports: Type 1 diabetes patients had TCRB CDR3s that were shorter (moderately but significantly so) in all four CD4+ subsets. Within patients, naive, central memory and Treg TCRB repertoires seemed more similar than within healthy donors.

The sequenced template was cDNA made from the entire isolated RNA. Some clones are missing from TCRdb's copy, which holds only in-frame ones; the method was immunoSEQ multiplex PCR. Of a few hundred thousand clones in the sample, roughly 13% were seen once. CD45RO/CCR7/CD25/CD127/CD95/CD27 staining was used to isolate CD4+ naive, central memory, regulatory and stem cell-like memory cells by sorting. Trimming removed 6 bases from V and 2 bases from J; junction bases left unmatched: 8. The CDR3 extends over 15 amino acids. CDR1 is KGHSH and CDR2 is LQKENI in the germline V gene. The genes are TRBV18 and TRBJ2-7; 9 nucleotides align to TRBD1. The sequenced sample was naive CD4+ T cells from blood. The clonotype was recovered from a man aged 18-30 years in good health. The CDR3 bases are TGTGCCAGCTCCCTAGGACAGGGGAATGCCTACGAGCAGTACTTC. Translation gives CASSLGQGNAYEQYF.